This TCR beta chain was retrieved from a study of blood T cell repertoires in COVID-19. Study at large: Spain, Italy and the United States supplied samples that represented acute and convalescent COVID-19. Nucleic acid was either cDNA or gDNA, and it came from T cells, B-cell-depleted T cells, or PBMCs.

Original processing methods: Scientists estimated how many nucleated cells there were by amplifying reference gene primers. Sequencing used immunoSEQ multiplex PCR; TCRdb keeps in-frame clones, though not all of them. V and J calls plus clone size are reproduced from that table; the DNA served to infer D and trimming. The data contain about 67,000 clones, approximately 90% of them seen just once; the ten biggest clones take up around 20%. This clone was detected a few times. Different DNA sequences within this sample yield the same CDR3. V dropped 0 bases and J dropped 0 bases, with 11 bases sitting between them. CDR3 length: 16 amino acids. Germline V lookup: CDR1 LGHNA, CDR2 YSLEER.

The sequence was obtained from a woman at least 80 years old with acute or convalescent COVID-19. V usage is TRBV4-3 and J usage is TRBJ1-1; D perhaps matches TRBD1 (6 bases). Sequencing was performed on peripheral blood. CDR3 DNA sequence: TGCGCCAGCAGCCAAGAGACCGGGACATTGAACACTGAAGCTTTCTTT. Its protein is CASSQETGTLNTEAFF.